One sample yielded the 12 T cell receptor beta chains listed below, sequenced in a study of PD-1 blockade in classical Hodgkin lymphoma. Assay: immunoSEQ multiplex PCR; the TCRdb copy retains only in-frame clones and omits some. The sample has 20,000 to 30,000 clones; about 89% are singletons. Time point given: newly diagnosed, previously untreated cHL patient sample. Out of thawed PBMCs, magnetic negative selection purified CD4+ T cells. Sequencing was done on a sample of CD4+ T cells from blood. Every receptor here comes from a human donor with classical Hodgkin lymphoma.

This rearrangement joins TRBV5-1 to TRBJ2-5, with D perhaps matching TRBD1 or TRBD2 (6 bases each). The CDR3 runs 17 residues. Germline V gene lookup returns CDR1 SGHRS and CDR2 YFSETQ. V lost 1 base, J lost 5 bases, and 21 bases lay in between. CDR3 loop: CASSLLGTFQTGETQYF. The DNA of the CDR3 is TGCGCCAGCAGCTTGTTGGGGACTTTCCAAACAGGGGAGACCCAGTACTTC.

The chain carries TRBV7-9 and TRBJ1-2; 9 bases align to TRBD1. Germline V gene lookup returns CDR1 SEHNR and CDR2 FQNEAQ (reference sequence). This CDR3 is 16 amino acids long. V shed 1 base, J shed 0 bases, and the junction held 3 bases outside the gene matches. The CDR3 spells CASSLGDRGTNYGYTF. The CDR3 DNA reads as TGTGCCAGCAGCTTAGGAGACAGGGGGACTAACTATGGCTACACCTTC.

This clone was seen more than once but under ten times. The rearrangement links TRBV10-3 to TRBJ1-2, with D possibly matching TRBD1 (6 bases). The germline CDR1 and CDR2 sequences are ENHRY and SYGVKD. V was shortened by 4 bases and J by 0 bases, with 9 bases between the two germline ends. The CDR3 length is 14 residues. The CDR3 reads CAISVQGANYGYTF. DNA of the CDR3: TGTGCCATCAGTGTACAGGGAGCTAACTATGGCTACACCTTC.

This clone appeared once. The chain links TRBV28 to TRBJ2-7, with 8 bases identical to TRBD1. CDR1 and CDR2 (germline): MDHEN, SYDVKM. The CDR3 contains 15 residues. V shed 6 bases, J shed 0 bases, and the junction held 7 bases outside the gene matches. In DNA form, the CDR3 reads TGTGCCAGCAGGAGACAGGGGTTCCCCTCCTACGAGCAGTACTTC. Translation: CASRRQGFPSYEQYF.

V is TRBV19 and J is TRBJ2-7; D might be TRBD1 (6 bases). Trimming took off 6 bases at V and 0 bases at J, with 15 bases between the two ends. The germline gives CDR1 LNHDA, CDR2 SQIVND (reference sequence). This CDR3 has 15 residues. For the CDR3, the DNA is TGTGCCAGTAGCCTAAGAAGACAGGCCTCCTACGAGCAGTACTTC. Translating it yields CASSLRRQASYEQYF.

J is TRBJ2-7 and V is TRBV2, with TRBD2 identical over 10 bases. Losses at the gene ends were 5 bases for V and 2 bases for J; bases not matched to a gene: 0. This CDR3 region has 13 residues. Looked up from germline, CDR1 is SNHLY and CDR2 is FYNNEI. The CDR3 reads CASSSGGAYEQYF. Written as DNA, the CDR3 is TGTGCCAGCAGTAGCGGGGGGGCCTACGAGCAGTACTTC.

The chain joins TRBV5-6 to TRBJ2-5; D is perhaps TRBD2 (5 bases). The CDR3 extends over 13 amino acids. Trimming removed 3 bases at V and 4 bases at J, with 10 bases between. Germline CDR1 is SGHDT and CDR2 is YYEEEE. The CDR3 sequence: CASSSDLRETQYF. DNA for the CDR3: TGTGCCAGCAGCTCGGACTTACGAGAGACCCAGTACTTC.

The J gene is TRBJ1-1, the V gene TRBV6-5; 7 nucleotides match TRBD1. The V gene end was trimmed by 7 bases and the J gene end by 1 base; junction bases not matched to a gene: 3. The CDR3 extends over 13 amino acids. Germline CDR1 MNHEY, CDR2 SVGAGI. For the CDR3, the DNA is TGTGCCAGCACTCAGGGGGGGAACACTGAAGCTTTCTTT. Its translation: CASTQGGNTEAFF.

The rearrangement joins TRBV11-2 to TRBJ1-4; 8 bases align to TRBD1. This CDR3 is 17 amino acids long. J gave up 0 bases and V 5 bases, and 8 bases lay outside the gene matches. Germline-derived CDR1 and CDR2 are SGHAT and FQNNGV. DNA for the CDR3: TGTGCCAGCAGCATTTACAGGGGGGGCACAACTAATGAAAAACTGTTTTTT. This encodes CASSIYRGGTTNEKLFF.

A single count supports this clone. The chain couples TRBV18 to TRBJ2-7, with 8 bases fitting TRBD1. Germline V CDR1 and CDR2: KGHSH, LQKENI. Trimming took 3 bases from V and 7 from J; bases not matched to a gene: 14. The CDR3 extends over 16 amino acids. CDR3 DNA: TGTGCCAGCTCACCGGAGCGACAGGGGTATATCATTGAGCAGTACTTC. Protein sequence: CASSPERQGYIIEQYF.

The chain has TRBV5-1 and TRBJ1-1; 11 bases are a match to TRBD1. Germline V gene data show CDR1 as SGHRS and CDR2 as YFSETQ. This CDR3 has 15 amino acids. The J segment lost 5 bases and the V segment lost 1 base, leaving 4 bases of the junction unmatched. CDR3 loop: CASSLPGTGGTEAFF. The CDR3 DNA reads TGCGCCAGCAGCTTGCCCGGGACAGGGGGTACTGAAGCTTTCTTT.

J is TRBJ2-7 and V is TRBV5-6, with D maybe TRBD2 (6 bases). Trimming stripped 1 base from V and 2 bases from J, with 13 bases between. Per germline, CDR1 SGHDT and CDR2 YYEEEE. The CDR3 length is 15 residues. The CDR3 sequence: CASSLTGGLPYEQYF. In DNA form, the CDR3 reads TGTGCCAGCAGCTTGACCGGGGGTTTACCCTACGAGCAGTACTTC.